This entry lists 17 T cell receptor beta chains sequenced from one sample in a study of TIL therapy for anti-PD-1-resistant metastatic lung cancer. Time point noted: pre-treatment sample, taken before nivolumab and TIL therapy. The immunoSEQ assay was v3. Sequenced by immunoSEQ multiplex PCR; TCRdb stores in-frame clones only, minus some. The sample lists about 53,000 clones, about 73% occurring once. Material: blood, obtained at baseline. These receptors were obtained from a person aged 25-80 years with non-small cell lung cancer.

The V call is TRBV4-1, the J call TRBJ2-5; TRBD2 agrees at 7 bases. V lost 1 base and J lost 3; bases outside the gene matches: 17. The germline CDR1 and CDR2 sequences are MGHRA and YSYEKL. The CDR3 runs 19 residues. In DNA, the CDR3 is TGCGCCAGCAGCCAAGCCCACCAATACTTGGGAGCGGGGAAAGAGACCCAGTACTTC. Amino acid sequence: CASSQAHQYLGAGKETQYF.

The V gene is TRBV11-2, the J gene TRBJ2-1; 8 nucleotides align to TRBD2. The CDR3 runs 18 residues. After removal of 0 bases from V and 6 bases from J, the junction contained 13 bases not matched to a gene. Per the germline V gene, CDR1 is SGHAT and CDR2 is FQNNGV. CDR3 amino acids: CASSLDGGLSGSFNEQFF. The CDR3 DNA sequence: TGTGCCAGCAGCTTAGACGGTGGATTAAGCGGGAGTTTCAATGAGCAGTTCTTC. Combining the CDR3 with reference TRBV11-2 and TRBJ2-1 gives the whole variable domain EAGVAQSPRYKIIEKRQSVAFWCNPISGHATLYWYQQILGQGPKLLIQFQNNGVVDDSQLPKDRFSAERLKGVDSTLKIQPAKLEDSAVYLCASSLDGGLSGSFNEQFFGPGTRLTVL.

To note about this clone: The junction and the germline gene differ at one end; a read error may be behind it. This chain uses TRBV6-9 with TRBJ2-7, with D unresolved. The CDR3 is 9 residues long. From germline, CDR1 is MNHGY and CDR2 SVAAGI. CDR3 region: CAAGPPLFF. Here the CDR3 DNA reads TGTGCCGCCGGGCCGCCTCTCTTCTTC.

The V gene is TRBV11-3, the J gene TRBJ2-7; tentatively, D is TRBD1 or TRBD2 (6 bases each). This CDR3 contains 13 residues. V lost 2 bases, J lost 7 bases, and 12 bases lay in between. Germline loops: CDR1 SGHNT, CDR2 YENEEA. The CDR3 here is CASSLRLGGEQYF. CDR3 coding DNA: TGTGCCAGCAGCTTACGCCTAGGGGGGGAGCAGTACTTC. Using reference TRBV11-3 and TRBJ2-7 for the parts outside the CDR3, the full variable domain is EAGVVQSPRYKIIEKKQPVAFWCNPISGHNTLYWYLQNLGQGPELLIRYENEEAVDDSQLPKDRFSAERLKGVDSTLKIQPAELGDSAVYLCASSLRLGGEQYFGPGTRLTVT.

The rearrangement joins TRBV15 to TRBJ2-3; D is perhaps TRBD1 (7 bases). Germline V gene data show CDR1 as LNHNV and CDR2 as YYDKDF (reference sequence). The V end lost 0 bases, the J end lost 3 bases, and 16 bases lay between the germline ends. CDR3 length: 17 amino acids. CDR3 in DNA: TGTGCCACCAGCAGAGATCGCCAGGGGGGTAGGACAGATACGCAGTATTTT. This gives the protein CATSRDRQGGRTDTQYF.

V gene TRBV5-6 combines with J gene TRBJ1-6; 9 nucleotides match TRBD1. V lost 6 bases to trimming and J lost 10 bases; unmatched junction nucleotides: 11. This CDR3 spans 15 amino acids. The germline V gene has CDR1 SGHDT and CDR2 YYEEEE. The DNA for the CDR3 is TGTGCCAGCAACTCGCGGGGGACAGGGTACTCACCCCTCCACTTT. It yields the protein CASNSRGTGYSPLHF.

This clone was detected only a few times. The CDR3 bases are TGTGCCAGCAGTCGGACAGGTGCGGCTATGGATGGCTACACCTTC. This translates into CASSRTGAAMDGYTF. This rearrangement joins TRBV7-9 to TRBJ1-2; 7 nucleotides align to TRBD1. Germline assignment: CDR1 SEHNR and CDR2 FQNEAQ (reference sequence). The CDR3 runs to 15 residues. Unmatched junction bases numbered 13, after V lost 6 bases and J lost 6 bases.

The chain links TRBV5-1 to TRBJ2-7; tentatively, D is TRBD1 (5 bases). Looked up from germline, CDR1 is SGHRS and CDR2 is YFSETQ. The CDR3 is 14 residues long. V dropped 0 bases and J dropped 3 bases, with 10 bases sitting between them. The CDR3 DNA reads as TGCGCCAGCAGCTTGGGCAGGGCAATCTACGAGCAGTACTTC. Its translation: CASSLGRAIYEQYF.

In DNA, the CDR3 is TGCGCCAGCAGCCAAGAAAATTCGGATACGCAGTATTTT. It translates to CASSQENSDTQYF. This chain links TRBV4-3 with TRBJ2-3; D unclear. The CDR3 loop spans 13 amino acids. Trimming removed 0 bases at V and 6 bases at J, with 7 bases between. In germline, CDR1 is LGHNA, CDR2 YSLEER.

This chain connects TRBV19 to TRBJ2-7; 7 bases are shared with TRBD2. The CDR3 length is 16 residues. The ends lost 5 bases at V and 4 bases at J; junction bases unmatched: 14. Germline CDR1 LNHDA, CDR2 SQIVND (reference sequence). The CDR3 reads CASSPAGTNGKYEQYF. DNA for the CDR3: TGTGCCAGTAGTCCCGCCGGGACTAATGGCAAGTACGAGCAGTACTTC. Full variable domain (outside the CDR3, taken from reference TRBV19 and TRBJ2-7): DGGITQSPKYLFRKEGQNVTLSCEQNLNHDAMYWYRQDPGQGLRLIYYSQIVNDFQKGDIAEGYSVSREKKESFPLTVTSAQKNPTAFYLCASSPAGTNGKYEQYFGPGTRLTVT.

The J gene is TRBJ2-2, the V gene TRBV28; 7 bases align to TRBD1. J was trimmed by 7 bases and V by 5 bases; bases with no gene match: 7. The length of the CDR3 is 14 residues. Germline V gene data show CDR1 as MDHEN and CDR2 as SYDVKM. The CDR3 nucleotides are TGTGCCAGCAGTCCGGGACAGAGCGGCGGGGAGCTGTTTTTT. Translating gives CASSPGQSGGELFF.

V and J are TRBV5-4 and TRBJ1-1, with TRBD1 as a possible D gene (5 bases). V was cut by 5 bases and J by 3 bases, with 8 bases left in between. The V gene's germline CDR1 is SGHNT and CDR2 YYREEE (reference sequence). The CDR3 is made up of 12 amino acids. CDR3 region: CASRQGDTEAFF. CDR3 in DNA: TGTGCCAGCAGGCAGGGTGACACTGAAGCTTTCTTT.

This rearrangement joins TRBV7-2 to TRBJ2-7; 16 bases are a match to TRBD2. This CDR3 region has 16 residues. V lost 3 bases, J lost 5 bases, and 4 bases stayed unmatched. Germline CDR1 reads SGHTA; CDR2 reads FQGNSA. In DNA form, the CDR3 reads TGTGCCAGCAGCTTGGGACTAGCGGGGGGGCCCCACGAGCAGTACTTC. Its protein product is CASSLGLAGGPHEQYF.

The chain is built from TRBV28 and TRBJ2-1, with 8 positions matching TRBD2. J gave up 2 bases and V 6 bases, and 6 bases lay outside the gene matches. Germline CDR1 reads MDHEN; CDR2 reads SYDVKM. The CDR3 consists of 15 residues. As DNA, the CDR3 is TGTGCCAGCAGACTGCTAGCGGGTGCCTACAATGAGCAGTTCTTC. As protein: CASRLLAGAYNEQFF.

The V call is TRBV4-2, the J call TRBJ1-1; a possible D gene is TRBD1 (6 bases). The germline CDR1 and CDR2 sequences are LGHNA and YNFKEQ. This CDR3 contains 15 residues. V was pared by 1 base and J by 2 bases, with 11 bases between. CDR3 sequence (DNA): TGTGCCAGCAGCCAAGGCGACAGGTTTAACACTGAAGCTTTCTTT. It translates to CASSQGDRFNTEAFF.

V and J are TRBV5-1 and TRBJ1-4; weak D call: TRBD1 (5 bases). CDR3 length equals 15 residues. Germline values: CDR1 SGHRS, CDR2 YFSETQ. The V gene lost 1 base and the J gene lost 5 bases, with 12 bases spanning the gap. CDR3 coding DNA: TGCGCCAGCAGCTTGATGGGGGAGGTGAATGAAAAACTGTTTTTT. It yields the protein CASSLMGEVNEKLFF.

The gene calls are TRBV5-1 and TRBJ1-2; no definite D call. Germline V gives CDR1 SGHRS, CDR2 YFSETQ. V was clipped by 0 bases and J by 7 bases, with 10 bases between them. The CDR3 has 13 residues. This CDR3 reads CASSLGEVRGYTF. CDR3 coding DNA: TGCGCCAGCAGCTTGGGGGAGGTGCGTGGCTACACCTTC.